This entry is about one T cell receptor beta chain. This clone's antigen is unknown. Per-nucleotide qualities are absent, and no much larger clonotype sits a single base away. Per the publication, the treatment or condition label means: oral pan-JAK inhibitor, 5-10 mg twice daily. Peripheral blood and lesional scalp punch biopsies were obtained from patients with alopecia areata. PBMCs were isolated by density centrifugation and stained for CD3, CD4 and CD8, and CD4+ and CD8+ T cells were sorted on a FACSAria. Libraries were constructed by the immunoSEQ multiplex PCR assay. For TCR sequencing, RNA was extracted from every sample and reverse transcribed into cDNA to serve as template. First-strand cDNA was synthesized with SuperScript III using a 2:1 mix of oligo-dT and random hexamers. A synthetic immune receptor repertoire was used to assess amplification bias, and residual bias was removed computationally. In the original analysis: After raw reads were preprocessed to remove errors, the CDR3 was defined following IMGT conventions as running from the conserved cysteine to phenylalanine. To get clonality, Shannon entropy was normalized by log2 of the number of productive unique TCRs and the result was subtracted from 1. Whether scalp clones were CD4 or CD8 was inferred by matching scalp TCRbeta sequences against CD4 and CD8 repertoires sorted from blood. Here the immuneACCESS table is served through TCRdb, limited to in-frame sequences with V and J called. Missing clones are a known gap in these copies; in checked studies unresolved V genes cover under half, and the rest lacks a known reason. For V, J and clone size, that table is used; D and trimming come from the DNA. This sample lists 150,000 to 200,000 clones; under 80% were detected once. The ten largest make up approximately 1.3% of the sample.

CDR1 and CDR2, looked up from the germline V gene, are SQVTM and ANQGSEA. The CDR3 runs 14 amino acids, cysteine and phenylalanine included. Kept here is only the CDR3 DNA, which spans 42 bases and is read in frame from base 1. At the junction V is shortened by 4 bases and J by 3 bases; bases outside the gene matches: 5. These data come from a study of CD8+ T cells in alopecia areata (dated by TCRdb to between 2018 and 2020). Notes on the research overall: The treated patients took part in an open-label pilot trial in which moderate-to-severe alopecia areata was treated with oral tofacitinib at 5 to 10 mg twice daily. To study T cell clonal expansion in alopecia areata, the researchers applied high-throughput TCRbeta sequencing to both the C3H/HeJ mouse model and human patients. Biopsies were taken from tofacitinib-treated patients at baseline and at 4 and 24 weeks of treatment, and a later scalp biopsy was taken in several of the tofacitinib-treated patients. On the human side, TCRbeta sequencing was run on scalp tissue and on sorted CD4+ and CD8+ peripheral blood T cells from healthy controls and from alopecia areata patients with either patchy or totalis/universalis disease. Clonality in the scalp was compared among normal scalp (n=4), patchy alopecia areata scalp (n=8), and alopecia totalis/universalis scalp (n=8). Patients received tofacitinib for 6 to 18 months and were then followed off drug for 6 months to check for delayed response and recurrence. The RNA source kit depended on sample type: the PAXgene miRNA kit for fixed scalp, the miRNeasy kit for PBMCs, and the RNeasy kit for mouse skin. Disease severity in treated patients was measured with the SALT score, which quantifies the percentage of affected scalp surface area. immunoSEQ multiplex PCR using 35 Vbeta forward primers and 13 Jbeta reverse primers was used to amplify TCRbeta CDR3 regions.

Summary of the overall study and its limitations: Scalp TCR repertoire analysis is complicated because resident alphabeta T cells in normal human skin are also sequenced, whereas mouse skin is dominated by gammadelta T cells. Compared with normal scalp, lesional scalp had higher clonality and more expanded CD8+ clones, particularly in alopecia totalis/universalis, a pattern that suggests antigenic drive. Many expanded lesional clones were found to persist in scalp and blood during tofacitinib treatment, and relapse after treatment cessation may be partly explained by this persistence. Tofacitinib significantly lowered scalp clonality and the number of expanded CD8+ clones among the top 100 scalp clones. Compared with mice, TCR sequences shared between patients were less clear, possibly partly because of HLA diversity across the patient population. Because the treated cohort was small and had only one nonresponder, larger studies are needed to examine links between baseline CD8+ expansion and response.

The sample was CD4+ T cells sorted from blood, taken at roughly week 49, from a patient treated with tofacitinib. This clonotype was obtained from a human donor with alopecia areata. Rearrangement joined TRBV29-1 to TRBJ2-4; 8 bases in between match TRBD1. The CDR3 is CSVVPGQVKNIQYF. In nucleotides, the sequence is TGCAGCGTTGTGCCGGGACAGGTCAAAAACATTCAGTACTTC.